One sample yielded the 25 T cell receptor beta chains listed below, sequenced in a study of identical twins. TCRdb reprocessed the 5' RACE reads via MiXCR and lists one record per CDR3 protein. The sample carries under 400,000 distinct CDR3 sequences, 9% recorded once. Sequencing was performed on naive T cells sorted from blood. The receptors were sampled from a woman between 45 and 60 years old in good health.

In its sample, this clonotype was seen many times. The rearrangement joins TRBV27 to TRBJ2-1; 11 nucleotides line up with TRBD2. CDR1 and CDR2 from the germline V gene are MNHEY and SMNVEV (reference sequence). Unmatched junction bases numbered 10, after V lost 5 bases and J lost 10 bases. The CDR3 has 15 amino acids. CDR3 sequence reads: CASSAGTSGILEQFF. CDR3 nucleotides: TGTGCCAGCAGTGCCGGGACTAGCGGAATCCTGGAGCAGTTCTTC.

The chain joins TRBV24-1 to TRBJ2-3; possibly TRBD2 for D (6 bases). The CDR3 totals 14 residues. V was trimmed by 7 bases and J by 2 bases, leaving 12 bases between them. Germline V gene data show CDR1 as KGHDR and CDR2 as SFDVKD. CDR3 sequence reads: CATSLGGLTDTQYF. CDR3 nucleotides: TGTGCCACCAGCCTGGGAGGACTCACAGATACGCAGTATTTT.

The V call is TRBV12-3 or TRBV12-4, the J call TRBJ2-3; no firm D call. The CDR3 consists of 14 residues. Trimming stripped 1 base from V and 2 bases from J, with 7 bases between. The CDR3 region has the DNA TGTGCCAGCAGTTTAGGGGTGGCCACAGATACGCAGTATTTT. It codes for CASSLGVATDTQYF.

This clonotype occurred many times. The rearrangement links TRBV29-1 to TRBJ2-5; 8 bases align to TRBD1. CDR3 size: 16 residues. Germline V gives CDR1 SQVTM, CDR2 ANQGSEA. Trimming removed 6 bases from V and 0 bases from J; junction bases left unmatched: 12. The CDR3 DNA reads as TGCAGCGTAGGGCCTCAGACAGGGGAGTACCAAGAGACCCAGTACTTC. This encodes CSVGPQTGEYQETQYF.

This clonotype was detected ten times or more. V is TRBV7-2 and J is TRBJ1-2, with 8 nucleotides matching TRBD1. Germline assignment: CDR1 SGHTA and CDR2 FQGNSA. The trim removed 5 bases at V and 7 bases at J, leaving 12 bases unmatched. This CDR3 region has 15 residues. The CDR3 nucleotides are TGTGCCAGCAGCCAAAGACAGGGGAAAAGGACTGGCTACACCTTC. Protein: CASSQRQGKRTGYTF.

This clonotype was recorded a few times. The chain couples TRBV12-3 or TRBV12-4 to TRBJ2-1; D possibly uses TRBD1 or TRBD2 (5 bases each). Trimming cost V 3 bases and J 2 bases, with 14 bases left between them. The CDR3 consists of 16 residues. The CDR3 is CASSFLARGAYNEQFF. The CDR3 DNA is TGTGCCAGCAGTTTCTTGGCCCGGGGCGCCTACAATGAGCAGTTCTTC.

The rearrangement links TRBV7-2 to TRBJ2-4; D may be TRBD2 (5 bases). Germline CDR1 and CDR2: SGHTA and FQGNSA. The CDR3 runs to 18 residues. The ends were cut back, 0 bases at V and 0 bases at J, with 15 bases in the middle. CDR3 sequence reads: CASSLAQGGSLAKNIQYF. In DNA form, the CDR3 reads TGTGCCAGCAGCTTAGCGCAAGGAGGCAGCCTAGCCAAAAACATTCAGTACTTC.

V is TRBV7-2 and J is TRBJ2-2, with D perhaps TRBD2 (6 bases). Germline CDR1 SGHTA, CDR2 FQGNSA. Trimming cost V 4 bases and J 7 bases, with 16 bases left between them. The CDR3 is made up of 15 amino acids. CDR3 loop: CASSSKNGGSGELFF. CDR3 nucleotide sequence: TGTGCCAGCAGCTCAAAAAACGGAGGGAGCGGGGAGCTGTTTTTT.

This clonotype has only a few counts. The gene calls are TRBV29-1 and TRBJ2-1; TRBD1 or TRBD2 may be the D gene (5 bases each). The germline CDR1 and CDR2 sequences are SQVTM and ANQGSEA. This CDR3 is built from 16 residues. Trimming pared 0 bases from V and 2 bases from J, leaving 14 bases between. CDR3 sequence (DNA): TGCAGCGTTGAAGATAGAGGGGCGTTCACCTACAATGAGCAGTTCTTC. Residues: CSVEDRGAFTYNEQFF.

This clonotype was counted only a few times. This sequence joins TRBV20-1 and TRBJ2-1; 16 bases are a match to TRBD2. V was pared by 6 bases and J by 0 bases, with 5 bases of the junction left unmatched. CDR1 DFQATT and CDR2 SNEGSKA come from the germline V gene (reference sequence). The CDR3 sequence is 17 residues long. This CDR3 is CSATGLAGGPSYNEQFF. CDR3 DNA sequence: TGCAGTGCAACGGGACTAGCGGGAGGGCCCTCCTACAATGAGCAGTTCTTC.

This clonotype was seen only a few times. The chain employs TRBV5-1 and TRBJ2-3; 12 nucleotides agree with TRBD2. V lost 3 bases to trimming and J lost 10 bases; unmatched junction nucleotides: 6. The CDR3 loop spans 14 amino acids. Germline CDR1 and CDR2: SGHRS and YFSETQ. The CDR3 reads CASSSGLAGLAQYF. The CDR3 region has the DNA TGCGCCAGCAGCTCCGGACTAGCGGGACTTGCGCAGTATTTT.

The chain's CDR3 is CASSLRLAGAHEQYV. Written as DNA, the CDR3 is TGTGCCAGCAGCTTAAGGCTAGCGGGAGCGCACGAGCAGTACGTC. This chain connects TRBV13 to TRBJ2-7; 10 nucleotides agree with TRBD2. The CDR3 length is 15 residues. The junction had 6 bases not matched to a gene; V was cut back by 2 bases and J by 5 bases. Germline V lookup: CDR1 PRHDT, CDR2 FYEKMQ (reference sequence).

This clonotype was counted between two and nine times. The gene calls are TRBV20-1 and TRBJ2-7; 10 bases line up with TRBD2. Per the germline V gene, CDR1 is DFQATT and CDR2 is SNEGSKA (reference sequence). The CDR3 is made up of 15 amino acids. The junction had 7 bases not matched to a gene; V was cut back by 2 bases and J by 3 bases. The CDR3 reads CSARPVAGGLYEQYV. The DNA of the CDR3 is TGCAGTGCTAGACCGGTAGCGGGAGGCCTCTACGAGCAGTACGTC.

The chain joins TRBV11-3 to TRBJ2-1; 7 nucleotides align to TRBD2. The CDR3 sequence is 16 residues long. V gave up 4 bases and J gave up 9 bases; unmatched junction bases: 15. CDR1 is SGHNT and CDR2 is YENEEA in the germline V gene. The CDR3 DNA is TGTGCCAGCAGCTCGTCAACTCGGGGAGGGTCGGTTGAGCAGTTCTTC. Translated: CASSSSTRGGSVEQFF.

In its sample, this clonotype was seen many times. The chain couples TRBV7-9 to TRBJ2-2; D uncertain. The V end was cut by 5 bases, the J end by 7 bases, with 14 bases between. The germline V gene encodes CDR1 SEHNR and CDR2 FQNEAQ (reference sequence). The CDR3 totals 14 residues. The CDR3 reads CASSRIGVSGELFF. The CDR3 DNA reads as TGTGCCAGCAGCCGCATCGGCGTAAGCGGGGAGCTGTTTTTT.

The sample holds many counts of this clonotype. V usage is TRBV20-1 and J usage is TRBJ1-2; D ambiguous. Germline-derived CDR1 and CDR2 are DFQATT and SNEGSKA (reference sequence). Trimming stripped 0 bases from V and 5 bases from J, with 19 bases between. This CDR3 contains 16 residues. The CDR3 DNA reads TGCAGTGCTAGAGATATCCGGACCGTTCGGGCGTATGGCTACACCTTC. Protein: CSARDIRTVRAYGYTF.

This clonotype has a handful of counts. This chain links TRBV14 with TRBJ2-5; tentative D call: TRBD2 (5 bases). With 2 bases removed from V and 1 base from J, the gap between germline ends came to 8 bases. The length of the CDR3 is 14 residues. CDR1 is SGHDN, CDR2 FVKESK, per germline. Written as DNA, the CDR3 is TGTGCCAGCAGCCAACTTCGGGGCCAAGAGACCCAGTACTTC. Translation: CASSQLRGQETQYF.

A few counts support this clonotype. The genes are TRBV24-1 and TRBJ2-1; 7 bases line up with TRBD2. The CDR3 length is 17 residues. Looked up from germline, CDR1 is KGHDR and CDR2 is SFDVKD. With 2 bases clipped from V and 6 bases from J, the junction kept 12 bases outside the gene matches. The CDR3, as DNA: TGTGCCACCAGTGATTCCCCGGGGGGTTTCCTAGTCAATGAGCAGTTCTTC. The encoded protein is CATSDSPGGFLVNEQFF.

This rearrangement joins TRBV20-1 to TRBJ2-3; either TRBD1 or TRBD2 may supply D (7 bases each). This CDR3 contains 13 residues. Per the germline V gene, CDR1 is DFQATT and CDR2 is SNEGSKA (reference sequence). Trimming cost V 4 bases and J 2 bases, with 10 bases left between them. The CDR3 DNA reads as TGCAGTGCTACAGGGGGGGACACAGATACGCAGTATTTT. Translation: CSATGGDTDTQYF.

This rearrangement joins TRBV24-1 to TRBJ2-7; maybe TRBD2 (5 bases). Trimming cost V 3 bases and J 5 bases, with 16 bases left between them. CDR3 length: 15 residues. Per germline, CDR1 KGHDR and CDR2 SFDVKD. CDR3 amino acids: CATSDGPGSEDEQYF. The CDR3 DNA reads as TGTGCCACCAGTGATGGACCGGGGTCTGAGGACGAGCAGTACTTC.

This clonotype was seen more than once but under ten times. The rearrangement links TRBV12-3 or TRBV12-4 to TRBJ2-7; D gene uncertain. The length of the CDR3 is 13 residues. Between the trimmed V and J ends, which lost 4 bases and 3 bases, there was a span of 10 bases. This chain's CDR3 is CASSYLGIYEQYF. CDR3 coding DNA: TGTGCCAGCAGTTATTTGGGAATCTACGAGCAGTACTTC.

The table lists this clonotype with a few counts. The chain couples TRBV25-1 to TRBJ1-3; D might be TRBD1 (5 bases). This CDR3 comprises 14 residues. The V gene's germline CDR1 is MGHDK and CDR2 SYGVNS. V was shortened by 5 bases and J by 7 bases, with 15 bases between the two germline ends. Here the CDR3 reads CASSPRDLFNTIYF. The DNA of the CDR3 is TGTGCCAGCAGTCCCCGGGACTTATTTAACACCATATATTTT.

Only a few counts were recorded for this clonotype. The chain joins TRBV5-1 to TRBJ2-1, with 8 bases identical to TRBD2. CDR1 SGHRS and CDR2 YFSETQ come from the germline V gene. V lost 4 bases to trimming and J lost 5 bases; unmatched junction nucleotides: 8. The CDR3 is 15 amino acids. CDR3 nucleotides: TGCGCCAGCAGCCCTACTAGCGGAGTCAACAATGAGCAGTTCTTC. The encoded protein is CASSPTSGVNNEQFF.

The chain recombines TRBV10-3 with TRBJ2-3, with TRBD1 as a possible D gene (5 bases). The V end lost 2 bases, the J end lost 4 bases, and 10 bases lay between the germline ends. Per germline, CDR1 ENHRY and CDR2 SYGVKD. The CDR3 covers 14 residues. The DNA of the CDR3 is TGTGCCATCAGTGAGCCACCCAGGGCAGATACGCAGTATTTT. This codes for CAISEPPRADTQYF.

This clonotype was counted at least ten times. This chain links TRBV12-5 with TRBJ2-1; 11 bases map to TRBD2. The junction had 14 bases not matched to a gene; V was cut back by 10 bases and J by 0 bases. The CDR3 totals 18 residues. From germline, CDR1 is LGHNT and CDR2 FRNRAP. CDR3 amino acids: CATRGGLAGGSSYNEQFF. The CDR3 bases are TGTGCTACCCGAGGGGGGCTAGCGGGAGGTAGCTCCTACAATGAGCAGTTCTTC.